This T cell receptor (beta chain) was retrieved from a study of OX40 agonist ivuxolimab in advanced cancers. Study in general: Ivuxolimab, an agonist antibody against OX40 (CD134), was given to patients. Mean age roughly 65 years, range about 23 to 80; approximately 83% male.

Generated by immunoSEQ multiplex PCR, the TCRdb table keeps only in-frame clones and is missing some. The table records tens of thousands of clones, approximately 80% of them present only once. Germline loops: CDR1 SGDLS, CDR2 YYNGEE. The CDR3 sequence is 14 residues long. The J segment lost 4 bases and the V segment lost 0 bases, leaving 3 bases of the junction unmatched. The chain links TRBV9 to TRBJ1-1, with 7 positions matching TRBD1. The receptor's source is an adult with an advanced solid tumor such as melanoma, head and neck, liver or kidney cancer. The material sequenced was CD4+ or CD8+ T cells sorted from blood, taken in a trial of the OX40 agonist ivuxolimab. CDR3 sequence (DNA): TGTGCCAGCAGCGTAGGACAGGGCCCCACTGAAGCTTTCTTT. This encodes CASSVGQGPTEAFF.